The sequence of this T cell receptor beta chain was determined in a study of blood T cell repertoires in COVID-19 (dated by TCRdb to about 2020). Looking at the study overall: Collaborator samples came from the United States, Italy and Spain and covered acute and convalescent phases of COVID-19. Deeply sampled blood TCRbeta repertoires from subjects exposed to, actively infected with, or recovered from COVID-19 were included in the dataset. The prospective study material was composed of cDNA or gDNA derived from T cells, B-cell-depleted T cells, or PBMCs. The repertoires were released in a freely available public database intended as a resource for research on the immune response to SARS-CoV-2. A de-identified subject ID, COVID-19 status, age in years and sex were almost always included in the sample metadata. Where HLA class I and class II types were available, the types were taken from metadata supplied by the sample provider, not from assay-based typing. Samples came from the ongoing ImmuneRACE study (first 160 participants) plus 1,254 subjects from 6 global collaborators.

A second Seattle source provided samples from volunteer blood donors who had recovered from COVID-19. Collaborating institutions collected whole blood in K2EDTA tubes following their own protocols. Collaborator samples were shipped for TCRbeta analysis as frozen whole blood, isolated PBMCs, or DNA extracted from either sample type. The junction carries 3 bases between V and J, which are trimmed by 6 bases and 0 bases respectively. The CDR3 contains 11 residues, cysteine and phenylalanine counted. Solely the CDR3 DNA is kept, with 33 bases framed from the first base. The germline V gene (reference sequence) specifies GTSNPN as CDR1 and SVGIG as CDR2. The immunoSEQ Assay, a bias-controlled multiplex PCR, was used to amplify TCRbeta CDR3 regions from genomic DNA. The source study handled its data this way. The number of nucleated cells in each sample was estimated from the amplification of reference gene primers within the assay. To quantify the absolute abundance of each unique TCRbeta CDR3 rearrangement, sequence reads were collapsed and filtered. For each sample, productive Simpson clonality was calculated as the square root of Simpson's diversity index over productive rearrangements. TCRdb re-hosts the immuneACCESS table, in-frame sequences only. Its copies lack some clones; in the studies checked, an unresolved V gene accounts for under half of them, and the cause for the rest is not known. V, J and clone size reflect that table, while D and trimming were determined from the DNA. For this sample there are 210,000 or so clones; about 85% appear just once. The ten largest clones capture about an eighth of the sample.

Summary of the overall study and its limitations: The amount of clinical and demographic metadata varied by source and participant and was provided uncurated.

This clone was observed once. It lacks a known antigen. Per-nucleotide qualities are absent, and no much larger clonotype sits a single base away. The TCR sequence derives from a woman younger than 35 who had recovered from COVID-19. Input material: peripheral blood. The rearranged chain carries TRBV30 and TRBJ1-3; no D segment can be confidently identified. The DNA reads TGTGCCTGTTACTCTGGAAACACCATATATTTT. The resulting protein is CACYSGNTIYF.